These 6 T cell receptor beta chains came from one sample sequenced in a study of CD8 T cells in ankylosing spondylitis. One entry per CDR3 protein results from TCRdb running MiXCR on the 5' RACE reads. The table has 250,000 to 350,000 distinct CDR3 sequences, 15% to 20% seen once; the top ten hold under 8.5%. The sample was blood, either unsorted or a sorted T cell fraction (not recorded which). The receptors come from a male donor with ankylosing spondylitis or in good health (not recorded which).

The chain couples TRBV18 to TRBJ2-3; tentatively, D is TRBD1 (5 bases). V was shortened by 1 base and J by 0 bases, with 8 bases between the two germline ends. Looked up from germline, CDR1 is KGHSH and CDR2 is LQKENI. The CDR3 runs 15 residues. The CDR3: CASSPRPGSTDTQYF. CDR3 sequence (DNA): TGTGCCAGCTCACCACGTCCAGGGAGCACAGATACGCAGTATTTT.

This clonotype showed up just a few times. The chain links TRBV12-3 or TRBV12-4 to TRBJ1-5; maybe TRBD1 (5 bases). CDR3 length equals 14 residues. Trimming shortened V by 5 bases and J by 2 bases, and 10 bases separated the two germline ends. Written as DNA, the CDR3 is TGTGCCAGCAGTCTCCGGGACCGCAATCAGCCCCAGCATTTT. Translated: CASSLRDRNQPQHF.

The genes are TRBV5-1 and TRBJ2-1; D possibly corresponds to TRBD2 (6 bases). The CDR3 has 15 residues. The germline CDR1 and CDR2 sequences are SGHRS and YFSETQ. V lost 6 bases and J lost 4, with 17 bases in between. CDR3 region: CASTLSGVTYNEQFF. In nucleotides, the CDR3 is TGCGCCAGCACCCTTTCGGGAGTCACGTACAATGAGCAGTTCTTC.

The table lists this clonotype with a few counts. The rearrangement joins TRBV7-9 to TRBJ2-7, with D tentatively TRBD1 or TRBD2 (5 bases each). Looked up from germline, CDR1 is SEHNR and CDR2 is FQNEAQ (reference sequence). The CDR3 totals 14 residues. Trimming took 5 bases from V and 2 from J, leaving 13 bases between them. The CDR3 DNA reads TGTGCCAGCAGCGTCCGGGACGGAACCTACGAGCAGTACGTC. Its translation is CASSVRDGTYEQYV.

This clonotype is medium-sized in the sample. The chain joins TRBV24-1 to TRBJ2-5, with no clear D. Germline V gives CDR1 KGHDR, CDR2 SFDVKD. This CDR3 spans 15 amino acids. Trimming shortened V by 4 bases and J by 2 bases, and 13 bases separated the two germline ends. Written as DNA, the CDR3 is TGTGCCACCAGTGACCCGCAGTCCCTACAAGAGACCCAGTACTTC. Protein: CATSDPQSLQETQYF.

This clonotype was detected only a few times. The chain has TRBV5-1 and TRBJ1-2; 8 bases map to TRBD1. Germline V lookup: CDR1 SGHRS, CDR2 YFSETQ. V shed 0 bases and J 8 bases; nucleotides not matched to a gene: 9. This CDR3 is built from 15 residues. The CDR3 sequence is CASSLGMTGAEGYTF. CDR3 in DNA: TGCGCCAGCAGCTTGGGGATGACAGGGGCGGAAGGCTACACCTTC.